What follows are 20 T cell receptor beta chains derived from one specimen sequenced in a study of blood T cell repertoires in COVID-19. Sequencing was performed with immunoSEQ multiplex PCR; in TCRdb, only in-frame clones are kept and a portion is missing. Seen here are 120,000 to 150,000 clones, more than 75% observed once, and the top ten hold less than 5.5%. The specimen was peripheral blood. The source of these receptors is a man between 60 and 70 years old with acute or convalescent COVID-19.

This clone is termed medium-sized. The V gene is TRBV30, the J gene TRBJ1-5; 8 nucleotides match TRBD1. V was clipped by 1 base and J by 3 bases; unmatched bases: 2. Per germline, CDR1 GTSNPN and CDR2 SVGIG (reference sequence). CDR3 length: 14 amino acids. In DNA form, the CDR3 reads TGTGCCTGGAGTGCAGGGGGCCCCAATCAGCCCCAGCATTTT. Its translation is CAWSAGGPNQPQHF. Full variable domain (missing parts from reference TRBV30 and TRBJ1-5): SQTIHQWPATLVQPVGSPLSLECTVEGTSNPNLYWYRQAAGRGLQLLFYSVGIGQISSEVPQNLSASRPQDRQFILSSKKLLLSDSGFYLCAWSAGGPNQPQHFGDGTRLSIL.

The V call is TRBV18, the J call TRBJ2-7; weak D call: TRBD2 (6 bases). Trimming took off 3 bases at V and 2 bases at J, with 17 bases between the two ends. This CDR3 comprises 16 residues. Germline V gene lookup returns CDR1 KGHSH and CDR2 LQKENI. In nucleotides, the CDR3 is TGTGCCAGCTCACCGACCGGGACTGCTGGCCCCTACGAGCAGTACTTC. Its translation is CASSPTGTAGPYEQYF.

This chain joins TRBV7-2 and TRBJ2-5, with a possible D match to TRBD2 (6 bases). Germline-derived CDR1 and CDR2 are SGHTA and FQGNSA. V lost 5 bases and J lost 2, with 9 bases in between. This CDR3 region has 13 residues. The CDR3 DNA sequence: TGTGCCAGCAGCCCCCGGGGGCAAGAGACCCAGTACTTC. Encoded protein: CASSPRGQETQYF.

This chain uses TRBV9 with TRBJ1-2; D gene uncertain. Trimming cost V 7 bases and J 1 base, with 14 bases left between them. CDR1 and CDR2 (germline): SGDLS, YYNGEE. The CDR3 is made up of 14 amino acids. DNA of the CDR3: TGTGCCAGCGCGGTAGGCATTTTTAACTATGGCTACACCTTC. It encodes CASAVGIFNYGYTF.

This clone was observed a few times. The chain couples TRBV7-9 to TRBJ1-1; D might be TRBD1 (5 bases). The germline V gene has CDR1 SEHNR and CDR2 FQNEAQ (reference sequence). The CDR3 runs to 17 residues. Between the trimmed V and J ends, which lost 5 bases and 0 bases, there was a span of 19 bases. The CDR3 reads CASSLVGSGNMNTEAFF. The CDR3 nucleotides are TGTGCCAGCAGCCTAGTCGGGTCAGGGAACATGAACACTGAAGCTTTCTTT.

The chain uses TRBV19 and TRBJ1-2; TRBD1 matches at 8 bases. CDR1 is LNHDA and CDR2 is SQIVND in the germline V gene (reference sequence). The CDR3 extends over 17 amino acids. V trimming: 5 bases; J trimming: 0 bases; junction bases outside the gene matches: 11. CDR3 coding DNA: TGTGCCAGTAGTCCGGGCGGGACAGGCACCGCTAACTATGGCTACACCTTC. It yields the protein CASSPGGTGTANYGYTF. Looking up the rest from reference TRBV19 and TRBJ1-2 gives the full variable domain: DGGITQSPKYLFRKEGQNVTLSCEQNLNHDAMYWYRQDPGQGLRLIYYSQIVNDFQKGDIAEGYSVSREKKESFPLTVTSAQKNPTAFYLCASSPGGTGTANYGYTFGSGTRLTVV.

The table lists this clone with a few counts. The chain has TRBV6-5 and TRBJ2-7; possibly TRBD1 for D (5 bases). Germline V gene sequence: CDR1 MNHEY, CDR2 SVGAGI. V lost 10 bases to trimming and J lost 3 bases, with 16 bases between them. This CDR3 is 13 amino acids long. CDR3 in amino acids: CATLPAGNYEQYF. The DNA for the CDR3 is TGTGCCACCCTTCCGGCAGGGAACTACGAGCAGTACTTC.

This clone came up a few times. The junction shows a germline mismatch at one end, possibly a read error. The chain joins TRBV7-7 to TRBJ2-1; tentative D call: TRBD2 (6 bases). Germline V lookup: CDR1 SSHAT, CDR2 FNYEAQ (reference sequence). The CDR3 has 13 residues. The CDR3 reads CASSLGLDNEQFF. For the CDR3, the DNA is TGTGCTAGCAGCTTGGGACTTGACAATGAGCAGTTCTTC.

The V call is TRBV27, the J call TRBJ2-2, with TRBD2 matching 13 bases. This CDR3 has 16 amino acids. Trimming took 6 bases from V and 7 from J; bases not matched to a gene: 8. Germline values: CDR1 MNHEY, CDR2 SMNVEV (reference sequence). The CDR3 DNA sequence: TGTGCCAGCAGAAGGGGACTAGCGGGACGTATCGGGGAGCTGTTTTTT. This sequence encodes CASRRGLAGRIGELFF.

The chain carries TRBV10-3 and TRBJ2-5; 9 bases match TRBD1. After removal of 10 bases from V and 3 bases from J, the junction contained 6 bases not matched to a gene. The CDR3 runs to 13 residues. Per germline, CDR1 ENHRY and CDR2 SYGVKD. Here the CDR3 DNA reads TGTGCCAGTACCGGGACAGGGAAAGAGACCCAGTACTTC. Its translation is CASTGTGKETQYF.

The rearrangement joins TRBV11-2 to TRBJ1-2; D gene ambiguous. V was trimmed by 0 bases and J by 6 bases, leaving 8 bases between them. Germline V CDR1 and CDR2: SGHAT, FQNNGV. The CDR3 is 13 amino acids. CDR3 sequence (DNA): TGTGCCAGCAGCTTAGATAGCTGGGATGGCTACACCTTC. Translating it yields CASSLDSWDGYTF.

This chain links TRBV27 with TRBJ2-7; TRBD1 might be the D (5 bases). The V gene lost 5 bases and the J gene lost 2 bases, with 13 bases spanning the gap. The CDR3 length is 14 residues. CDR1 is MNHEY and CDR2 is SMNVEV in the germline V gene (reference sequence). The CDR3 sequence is CASSLQGSAYEQYF. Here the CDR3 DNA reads TGTGCCAGCAGTCTCCAGGGCTCGGCCTACGAGCAGTACTTC.

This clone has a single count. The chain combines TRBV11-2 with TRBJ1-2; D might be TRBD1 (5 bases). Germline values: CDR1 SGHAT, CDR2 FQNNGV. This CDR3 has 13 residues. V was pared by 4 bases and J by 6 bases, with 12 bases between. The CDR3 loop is CASSSPRVDGYTF. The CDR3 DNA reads TGTGCCAGCAGCTCCCCCAGGGTTGATGGCTACACCTTC.

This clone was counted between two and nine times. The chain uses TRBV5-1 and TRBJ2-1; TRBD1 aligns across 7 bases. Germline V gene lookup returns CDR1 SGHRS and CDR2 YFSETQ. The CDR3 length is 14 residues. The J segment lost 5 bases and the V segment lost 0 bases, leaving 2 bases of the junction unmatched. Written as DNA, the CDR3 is TGCGCCAGCAGCTTGGACAGGGGAGACAATGAGCAGTTCTTC. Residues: CASSLDRGDNEQFF. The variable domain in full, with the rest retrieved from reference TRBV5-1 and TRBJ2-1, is KAGVTQTPRYLIKTRGQQVTLSCSPISGHRSVSWYQQTPGQGLQFLFEYFSETQRNKGNFPGRFSGRQFSNSRSEMNVSTLELGDSALYLCASSLDRGDNEQFFGPGTRLTVL.

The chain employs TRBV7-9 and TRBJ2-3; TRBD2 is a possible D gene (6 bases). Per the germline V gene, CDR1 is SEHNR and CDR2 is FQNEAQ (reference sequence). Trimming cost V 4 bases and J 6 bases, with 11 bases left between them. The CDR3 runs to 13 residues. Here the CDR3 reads CASSSPLADTQYF. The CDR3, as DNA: TGTGCCAGCAGCTCCCCGCTAGCGGATACGCAGTATTTT. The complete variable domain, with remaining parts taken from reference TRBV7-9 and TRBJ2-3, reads DTGVSQNPRHKITKRGQNVTFRCDPISEHNRLYWYRQTLGQGPEFLTYFQNEAQLEKSRLLSDRFSAERPKGSFSTLEIQRTEQGDSAMYLCASSSPLADTQYFGPGTRLTVL.

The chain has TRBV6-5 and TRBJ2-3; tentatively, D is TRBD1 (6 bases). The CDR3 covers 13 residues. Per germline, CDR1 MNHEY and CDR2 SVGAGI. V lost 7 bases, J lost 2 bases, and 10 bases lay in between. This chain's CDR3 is CASTNRDTDTQYF. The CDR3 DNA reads TGTGCCAGCACAAACAGGGACACAGATACGCAGTATTTT.

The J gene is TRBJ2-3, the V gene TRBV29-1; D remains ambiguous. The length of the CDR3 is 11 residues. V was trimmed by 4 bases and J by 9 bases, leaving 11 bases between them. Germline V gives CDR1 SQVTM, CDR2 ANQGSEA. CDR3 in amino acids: CSVVPPRTQYF. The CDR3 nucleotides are TGCAGCGTTGTACCCCCTAGGACGCAGTATTTT.

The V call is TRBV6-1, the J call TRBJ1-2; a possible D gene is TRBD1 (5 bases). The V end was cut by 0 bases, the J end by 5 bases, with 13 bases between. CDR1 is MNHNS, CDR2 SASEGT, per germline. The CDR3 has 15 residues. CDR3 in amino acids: CASSEAPQGGYGYTF. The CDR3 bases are TGTGCCAGCAGTGAAGCGCCCCAGGGAGGGTATGGCTACACCTTC.

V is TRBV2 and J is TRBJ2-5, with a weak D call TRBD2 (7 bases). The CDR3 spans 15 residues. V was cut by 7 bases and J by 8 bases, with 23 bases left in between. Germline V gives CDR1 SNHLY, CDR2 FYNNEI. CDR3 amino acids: CASTPGGGAEGTQYF. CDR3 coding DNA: TGTGCCAGCACCCCTGGGGGGGGCGCAGAGGGAACCCAGTACTTC.

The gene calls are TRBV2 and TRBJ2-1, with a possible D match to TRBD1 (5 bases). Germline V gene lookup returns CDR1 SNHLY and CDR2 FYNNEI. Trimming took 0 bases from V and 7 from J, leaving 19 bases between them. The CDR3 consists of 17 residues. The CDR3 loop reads CASSEAQGRVVVNEQFF. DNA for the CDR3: TGTGCCAGCAGTGAAGCGCAGGGCAGGGTTGTTGTAAATGAGCAGTTCTTC.